This T cell receptor (beta chain) came from a study of shared T cell receptors in the human thymus. Some clones are missing from TCRdb's copy, which holds only in-frame ones; the method was immunoSEQ multiplex PCR. Counted here are hundreds of thousands of clones, approximately 87% occurring once; the ten biggest clones make up around 0.0099%. Unmatched junction bases numbered 10, after V lost 0 bases and J lost 10 bases. The CDR3 runs to 17 residues. Germline values: CDR1 SGHDN, CDR2 FVKESK. The same data also contributed to another study, on human thymus T cells. That report notes: Corrective surgery for congenital heart defects was being performed on the healthy Finnish infants who served as donors. It was from resections taken during corrective heart surgery that the thymus tissue came. Within thymic and blood repertoires, V and J gene usage appeared to be biased. Highly overlapping thymic repertoires in unrelated individuals were reported by related research.

The chain has TRBV14 and TRBJ2-1, with 12 positions matching TRBD2. The sequenced sample was thymocytes. The TCR originated in a boy in the first two years of life with a congenital heart defect. DNA of the CDR3: TGTGCCAGCAGCCAAGATCTCGGGCTAGCGGGAGGGGAGGAGCAGTTCTTC. Translating it yields CASSQDLGLAGGEEQFF. Using reference TRBV14 and TRBJ2-1 for the parts outside the CDR3, the full variable domain is EAGVTQFPSHSVIEKGQTVTLRCDPISGHDNLYWYRRVMGKEIKFLLHFVKESKQDESGMPNNRFLAERTGGTYSTLKVQPAELEDSGVYFCASSQDLGLAGGEEQFFGPGTRLTVL.